The next 25 T cell receptor beta chains were all read from a single sample in a study of T cell repertoires in cytomegalovirus infection. MiXCR, applied by TCRdb to the reads, yields one record per CDR3 protein. Of around 430,000 distinct CDR3 sequences in the sample, roughly 42% were seen once. These TCRs' antigens remain unknown. The sequencing here drew on cultured PBMCs, taken from culture after CMV antigen stimulation. These receptors were taken from a human donor in good health (CMV status not recorded). Some clones in this sample may be carry-over from other donors' samples.

This clonotype was counted only a few times. The chain couples TRBV19 to TRBJ2-1; D perhaps matches TRBD2 (6 bases). The V end lost 6 bases, the J end lost 8 bases, and 14 bases lay between the germline ends. There are 13 residues in the CDR3. CDR1 LNHDA and CDR2 SQIVND come from the germline V gene (reference sequence). CDR3 amino acids: CASRRRTGDEQFF. CDR3 DNA: TGTGCCAGTAGACGGCGGACGGGGGATGAGCAGTTCTTC. The full variable domain, in which reference TRBV19 and TRBJ2-1 provide the parts outside the CDR3, is DGGITQSPKYLFRKEGQNVTLSCEQNLNHDAMYWYRQDPGQGLRLIYYSQIVNDFQKGDIAEGYSVSREKKESFPLTVTSAQKNPTAFYLCASRRRTGDEQFFGPGTRLTVL.

The J gene is TRBJ1-2, the V gene TRBV12-5; D remains unclear. CDR3 length equals 13 residues. The germline V and J ends were trimmed by 6 bases and 7 bases, with 15 bases remaining between them. CDR1 and CDR2 from the germline V gene are LGHNT and FRNRAP. CDR3 nucleotides: TGTGCTAGTGGCTACACGGGTAGCGCTGGCTACACCTTC. Protein: CASGYTGSAGYTF. Full variable domain (missing parts from reference TRBV12-5 and TRBJ1-2): DARVTQTPRHKVTEMGQEVTMRCQPILGHNTVFWYRQTMMQGLELLAYFRNRAPLDDSGMPKDRFSAEMPDATLATLKIQPSEPRDSAVYFCASGYTGSAGYTFGSGTRLTVV.

This clonotype was seen only a few times. This rearrangement joins TRBV7-8 to TRBJ1-6, with D possibly matching TRBD1 (6 bases). The CDR3 length is 16 residues. V was shortened by 0 bases and J by 2 bases, with 8 bases between the two germline ends. The V gene's germline CDR1 is SGHVS and CDR2 FQNEAQ. This CDR3 is CASSLARDTYNSPLHF. CDR3 in DNA: TGTGCCAGCAGCTTAGCGCGGGACACCTATAATTCACCCCTCCACTTT.

J is TRBJ2-3 and V is TRBV11-1; no reliable D call. The CDR3 is 17 amino acids. Trimming cost V 3 bases and J 0 bases, with 16 bases left between them. From germline, CDR1 is SGHAT and CDR2 FQDESV (reference sequence). The CDR3 DNA is TGTGCCAGCAGCTTCGCCTCAGATCATGTAAGCACAGATACGCAGTATTTT. Translation gives CASSFASDHVSTDTQYF.

This clonotype was picked up a small number of times. The chain is built from TRBV20-1 and TRBJ2-7; 10 bases are a match to TRBD1. The J segment lost 5 bases and the V segment lost 1 base, leaving 8 bases of the junction unmatched. The germline gives CDR1 DFQATT, CDR2 SNEGSKA (reference sequence). The CDR3 spans 15 residues. CDR3 nucleotide sequence: TGCAGTGCTAGAGCCCTCGACAGGGGGCGAGACGAGCAGTACTTC. It yields the protein CSARALDRGRDEQYF.

The V and J genes are TRBV27 and TRBJ2-5; a weak D match, TRBD1 (5 bases). V was pared by 0 bases and J by 6 bases, with 11 bases between. The CDR3 consists of 14 residues. Germline V gives CDR1 MNHEY, CDR2 SMNVEV (reference sequence). This chain's CDR3 is CASSLSGQGQTQYF. The CDR3 DNA reads as TGTGCCAGCAGTTTATCAGGGCAGGGTCAGACCCAGTACTTC.

The CDR3 is CASSYQEGASVSLGSRYEQFF. The CDR3 DNA sequence: TGTGCCAGCAGTTACCAGGAAGGGGCTAGCGTGAGCCTAGGGAGCAGATATGAGCAGTTCTTC. This sequence joins TRBV6-2 or TRBV6-3 and TRBJ2-1; D is perhaps TRBD2 (6 bases). Germline assignment: CDR1 MNHEY and CDR2 SVGEGT. The CDR3 contains 21 residues. V lost 2 bases to trimming and J lost 8 bases, with 34 bases between them.

The V gene is TRBV12-3 or TRBV12-4, the J gene TRBJ1-1, with D possibly TRBD1 on 5 matching bases. Deletions cut 5 bases from V and 0 bases from J, with 22 bases between. This CDR3 region has 18 residues. CDR3: CASSPPGRGLIMNTEAFF. The CDR3 DNA follows: TGTGCCAGCAGTCCCCCCGGGAGGGGCCTTATAATGAACACTGAAGCTTTCTTT.

The DNA of the CDR3 is TGTGCCAGCAGTTCAAGAGCAACTAATGAAAAACTGTTTTTT. Translation: CASSSRATNEKLFF. The chain has TRBV6-8 and TRBJ1-4; D is uncertain. Germline V lookup: CDR1 MNHGY, CDR2 SAAAGT. V lost 4 bases and J lost 0, with 6 bases in between. This CDR3 comprises 14 residues.

The chain recombines TRBV7-9 with TRBJ2-3; no firm D call. This CDR3 has 13 amino acids. The germline V and J ends were trimmed by 8 bases and 2 bases, with 11 bases remaining between them. Germline lookup yields CDR1 SEHNR and CDR2 FQNEAQ (reference sequence). CDR3 sequence (DNA): TGTGCCAGCGGCGGTGGGGTCACAGATACGCAGTATTTT. As protein: CASGGGVTDTQYF.

This chain joins TRBV5-1 and TRBJ2-1; D is possibly TRBD1 or TRBD2 (5 bases each). The CDR3 contains 13 residues. Trimming cost V 4 bases and J 8 bases, with 13 bases left between them. The germline gives CDR1 SGHRS, CDR2 YFSETQ. The CDR3 nucleotides are TGCGCCAGCAGCCCCGAGGGGCGCGATGAGCAGTTCTTC. Translating gives CASSPEGRDEQFF.

This chain uses TRBV20-1 with TRBJ2-3, with 9 bases fitting TRBD2. There are 15 residues in the CDR3. V lost 1 base, J lost 4 bases, and 6 bases stayed unmatched. Per germline, CDR1 DFQATT and CDR2 SNEGSKA (reference sequence). As DNA, the CDR3 is TGCAGTGCTAGAGTTGCGGGGGGGCGTCCAGATACGCAGTATTTT. Protein: CSARVAGGRPDTQYF.

V is TRBV3-1 and J is TRBJ2-3; D may correspond to TRBD1 or TRBD2 (6 bases each). CDR1 LGHDT and CDR2 YNNKEL come from the germline V gene (reference sequence). V lost 1 base and J lost 3, with 8 bases in between. This CDR3 is 14 amino acids long. CDR3 bases: TGTGCCAGCAGCCAAGCGGGGGCGACAGATACGCAGTATTTT. Protein: CASSQAGATDTQYF.

This clonotype has at least ten counts. The rearrangement links TRBV7-2 to TRBJ2-3; possibly TRBD2 for D (7 bases). Trimming stripped 7 bases from V and 0 bases from J, with 14 bases between. The CDR3 spans 15 residues. Germline V CDR1 and CDR2: SGHTA, FQGNSA. The CDR3 nucleotides read TGTGCCAGCACCCTGAGGGGGGGAAGCACAGATACGCAGTATTTT. It translates to CASTLRGGSTDTQYF.

The table lists this clonotype with a few counts. The J gene is TRBJ2-7, the V gene TRBV7-4; D not resolved. Deletions cut 2 bases from V and 5 bases from J, with 10 bases between. Germline CDR1 and CDR2: SGHVT and SQSDAQ. The CDR3 has 13 amino acids. In DNA form, the CDR3 reads TGTGCCAGCAGCTTACGCGGAGACGACGAGCAGTACTTC. This codes for CASSLRGDDEQYF.

The chain uses TRBV11-3 and TRBJ2-1; TRBD1 is a possible D gene (6 bases). CDR1 and CDR2 (germline): SGHNT, YENEEA. Trimming left V 5 bases short and J 0 bases short, with 17 bases between. There are 17 residues in the CDR3. CDR3 DNA sequence: TGTGCCAGCAGCGCATATTACAGGGAAAGCTCCTACAATGAGCAGTTCTTC. Residues: CASSAYYRESSYNEQFF. Together with reference TRBV11-3 and TRBJ2-1, the CDR3 gives the full variable domain: EAGVVQSPRYKIIEKKQPVAFWCNPISGHNTLYWYLQNLGQGPELLIRYENEEAVDDSQLPKDRFSAERLKGVDSTLKIQPAELGDSAVYLCASSAYYRESSYNEQFFGPGTRLTVL.

This clonotype has more than one count but fewer than ten. The rearrangement uses TRBV7-2 and TRBJ1-2; D unresolved. The CDR3 runs to 13 residues. Trimming stripped 5 bases from V and 4 bases from J, with 11 bases between. Germline V gives CDR1 SGHTA, CDR2 FQGNSA. The CDR3 reads CASSPLGSYGYTF. As DNA, the CDR3 is TGTGCCAGCAGCCCCCTGGGCAGCTATGGCTACACCTTC.

This clonotype occurred a few times. The DNA of the CDR3 is TGTGCCAGCAGCAAGACAGGGGGCTATTCTGGGGCCAACGTCCTGACTTTC. It is translated as CASSKTGGYSGANVLTF. The V gene is TRBV6-1, the J gene TRBJ2-6, with 10 bases that match TRBD1. The CDR3 contains 17 residues. Germline V lookup: CDR1 MNHNS, CDR2 SASEGT. Unmatched junction bases numbered 6, after V lost 6 bases and J lost 1 base.

The V and J genes are TRBV10-3 and TRBJ1-1; tentative D call: TRBD1 (6 bases). The CDR3 has 14 amino acids. Germline V gene lookup returns CDR1 ENHRY and CDR2 SYGVKD. Trimming pared 11 bases from V and 3 bases from J, leaving 19 bases between. The CDR3 region is CAVRQALVYTEAFF. CDR3 nucleotides: TGTGCCGTTAGACAGGCCCTTGTGTACACTGAAGCTTTCTTT.

As concerns this clonotype: A read error may explain this, as a much larger clone is one base away. The genes are TRBV7-2 and TRBJ1-2, with D perhaps TRBD1 (5 bases). Germline loops: CDR1 SGHTA, CDR2 FQGNSA. Trimming pared 8 bases from V and 4 bases from J, leaving 17 bases between. CDR3 length: 14 amino acids. The CDR3 DNA sequence: TGTGCCAGCGGCGGCGGGGCGCGTAGCTATGGCTACACCTTC. Protein: CASGGGARSYGYTF.

V usage is TRBV14 and J usage is TRBJ1-1; D ambiguous. The CDR3 runs to 9 residues. V gave up 8 bases and J gave up 8 bases, with 6 bases separating them. The germline V gene has CDR1 SGHDN and CDR2 FVKESK. The CDR3 protein is CASLLEAFF. CDR3 nucleotides: TGTGCCAGCCTGCTAGAAGCTTTCTTT.

This clonotype is a singleton in its sample. The J gene is TRBJ1-3, the V gene TRBV6-8; TRBD1 might be the D (5 bases). This CDR3 comprises 18 residues. CDR1 is MNHGY and CDR2 is SAAAGT in the germline V gene. The V gene lost 0 bases and the J gene lost 3 bases, with 18 bases spanning the gap. The CDR3 region has the DNA TGTGCCAGCAGTTACTCCCGACAGCTGAGTGTGGATGGAAACACCATATATTTT. Amino acids: CASSYSRQLSVDGNTIYF.

V gene TRBV27 combines with J gene TRBJ2-5, with 8 bases identical to TRBD2. Germline assignment: CDR1 MNHEY and CDR2 SMNVEV (reference sequence). After removal of 6 bases from V and 2 bases from J, the junction contained 5 bases not matched to a gene. This CDR3 comprises 14 residues. CDR3 nucleotide sequence: TGTGCCAGCAGGCGGGGGGCGCCACAAGAGACCCAGTACTTC. Translating it yields CASRRGAPQETQYF.

V and J are TRBV5-4 and TRBJ2-7; 7 nucleotides agree with TRBD2. Germline CDR1 and CDR2: SGHNT and YYREEE (reference sequence). V was clipped by 4 bases and J by 7 bases; unmatched bases: 5. The length of the CDR3 is 12 residues. Here the CDR3 reads CASSKAGGEQYF. The CDR3 DNA reads as TGTGCCAGCAGCAAAGCCGGGGGGGAGCAGTACTTC.

Ten or more counts support this clonotype. The chain has TRBV7-2 and TRBJ2-7; 8 bases align to TRBD2. Looked up from germline, CDR1 is SGHTA and CDR2 is FQGNSA. This CDR3 has 14 residues. J gave up 0 bases and V 4 bases, and 2 bases lay outside the gene matches. The CDR3 DNA follows: TGTGCCAGCAGCTCGGGACTAGTCTCCTACGAGCAGTACTTC. Amino acids: CASSSGLVSYEQYF.